What follows is one T cell receptor beta chain and its context. There are 13 residues in the CDR3. Germline CDR1 SNHLY, CDR2 FYNNEI. J gave up 3 bases and V 8 bases, and 4 bases lay outside the gene matches. The data are from a study of PD-L1 blockade in urothelial cancer. The time point here: pretreatment peripheral blood. Libraries were prepared by immunoSEQ multiplex PCR; TCRdb keeps only in-frame clonotypes and omits some of them. The sample records fewer than 95,000 clones, roughly 84% being singletons. This receptor was identified in a man aged 55 to 70 with urothelial cancer. This specimen was PBMCs, taken around atezolizumab (anti-PD-L1) treatment. The chain is built from TRBV2 and TRBJ1-1; TRBD1 matches 9 bases. CDR3 amino acids: CASEGQGDTEAFF. For the CDR3, the DNA is TGTGCCAGCGAGGGACAGGGAGACACTGAAGCTTTCTTT.